Listed here is a single T cell receptor beta chain. The data were taken from a study of T cell changes during pregnancy in multiple sclerosis. Here immunoSEQ multiplex PCR was the method, and the copy in TCRdb shows in-frame clones only, minus some. The sample lists around 45,000 clones; about 93% were seen once. The CDR3 covers 14 residues. The V gene's germline CDR1 is SNHLY and CDR2 FYNNEI. V lost 3 bases to trimming and J lost 5 bases, with 12 bases between them. The sample in question was CD4+ T cells from peripheral blood mononuclear cells, obtained before pregnancy. The receptor comes from a female donor with multiple sclerosis, enrolled in a pregnancy study. The chain carries TRBV2 and TRBJ2-3; perhaps TRBD2 as D (5 bases). The CDR3 reads CASSERGSGDTQYF. CDR3 DNA sequence: TGTGCCAGCAGTGAGCGAGGGTCGGGAGATACGCAGTATTTT.